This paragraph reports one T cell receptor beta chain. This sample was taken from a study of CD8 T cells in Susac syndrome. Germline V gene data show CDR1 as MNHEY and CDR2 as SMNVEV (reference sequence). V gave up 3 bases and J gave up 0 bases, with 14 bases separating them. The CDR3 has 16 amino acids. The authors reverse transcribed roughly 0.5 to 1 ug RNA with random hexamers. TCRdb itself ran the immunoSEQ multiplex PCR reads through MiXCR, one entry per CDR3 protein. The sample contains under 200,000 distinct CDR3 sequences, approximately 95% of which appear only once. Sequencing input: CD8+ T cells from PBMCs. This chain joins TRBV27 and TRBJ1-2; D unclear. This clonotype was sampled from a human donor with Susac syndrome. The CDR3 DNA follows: TGTGCCAGCAGTTTGATACATGGTCCACCTAACTATGGCTACACCTTC. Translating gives CASSLIHGPPNYGYTF.